In this sample, the clone carrying this T cell receptor beta chain turned up many times. This record comes from a study of T cells after yellow fever vaccination. Study observations and caveats: For sorted memory subsets on day 0, almost all vaccine-responding clonotypes were undetectable. CD4 and CD8 compartments shared a small share of clonotypes.

TCRdb fed the 5' RACE reads into MiXCR, producing one record per CDR3 protein. Of 20,000 to 25,000 distinct CDR3 sequences in the sample, around 5.5% were seen once. This CDR3 is 13 amino acids long. Trimming pared 4 bases from V and 2 bases from J, leaving 6 bases between. The germline gives CDR1 KGHSH, CDR2 LQKENI. The sample consisted of PBMCs, either bulk or a sorted T-cell subset (CD4+, CD8+, memory, or dextramer-sorted; not recorded which), taken around 45 days after the first yellow fever vaccination. This TCR was recovered from a man younger than 30 who received the YFV17D yellow fever vaccine. This chain uses TRBV18 with TRBJ2-1; the D is unclear. The CDR3 sequence is CASSREAYNEQFF. As DNA, the CDR3 is TGTGCCAGCTCACGAGAGGCCTACAATGAGCAGTTCTTC.